The 14 T cell receptor beta chains given below trace back to one sample, sequenced in a study of blood T cell repertoires in COVID-19. Some clones are missing from TCRdb's copy, which holds only in-frame ones; the method was immunoSEQ multiplex PCR. The sample contains 350,000 to 550,000 clones, roughly nine tenths of which appear only once. The source material was PBMCs or T cells enriched from blood (not recorded which). These receptors came from a woman under 30 with acute COVID-19.

The chain combines TRBV29-1 with TRBJ1-1; D is uncertain. CDR3 length: 11 residues. CDR1 and CDR2 (germline): SQVTM, ANQGSEA. Deletions cut 5 bases from V and 12 bases from J, with 16 bases between. The CDR3 DNA reads as TGCAGCGTTTTTGGAGGCCGGGGAACTTTCTTT. Translating gives CSVFGGRGTFF.

The J gene is TRBJ1-4, the V gene TRBV4-1; 11 bases agree with TRBD1. V was pared by 4 bases and J by 5 bases, with 9 bases of the junction left unmatched. CDR1 and CDR2 from the germline V gene are MGHRA and YSYEKL. The CDR3 is 17 amino acids. The CDR3 DNA follows: TGCGCCAGCAGCCCCCGGGACAGGGGGATTGTCAATGAAAAACTGTTTTTT. This translates into CASSPRDRGIVNEKLFF.

CDR3 protein: CASSLKGWSSPYNEQFF. Here the CDR3 DNA reads TGTGCCAGCAGCTTAAAGGGGTGGAGCAGTCCTTACAATGAGCAGTTCTTC. The V and J genes are TRBV7-3 and TRBJ2-1, with D perhaps matching TRBD1 (5 bases). Trimming removed 1 base from V and 4 bases from J, with 17 bases in between. CDR1 is SGHTA and CDR2 is FQGTGA in the germline V gene. The length of the CDR3 is 17 residues.

The CDR3 DNA reads TGCGCCAGCAGTGAGTACAGGGGTAGCAATCAGCCCCAGCATTTT. Amino acid sequence: CASSEYRGSNQPQHF. The chain uses TRBV10-2 and TRBJ1-5; 7 nucleotides match TRBD1. The CDR3 has 15 amino acids. The V gene end was trimmed by 1 base and the J gene end by 0 bases; junction bases not matched to a gene: 0. The germline V gene has CDR1 WSHSY and CDR2 SAAADI.

The chain couples TRBV9 to TRBJ1-4, with D uncertain. The CDR3 runs to 15 residues. CDR1 and CDR2 from the germline V gene are SGDLS and YYNGEE. V lost 0 bases and J 5 bases, leaving 11 bases between the germline ends. The CDR3: CASSVDHGNNEKLFF. The CDR3 DNA sequence: TGTGCCAGCAGCGTAGACCACGGGAACAATGAAAAACTGTTTTTT.

The chain joins TRBV11-2 to TRBJ1-4, with unresolved D. The V and J ends lost 1 base and 7 bases respectively, with 7 bases between them. The CDR3 is 13 amino acids. Germline CDR1 and CDR2: SGHAT and FQNNGV. This CDR3 reads CASSLGQLEKLFF. In nucleotides, the CDR3 is TGTGCCAGCAGCTTAGGACAACTTGAAAAACTGTTTTTT. The full variable domain, completed using reference TRBV11-2 and TRBJ1-4, is EAGVAQSPRYKIIEKRQSVAFWCNPISGHATLYWYQQILGQGPKLLIQFQNNGVVDDSQLPKDRFSAERLKGVDSTLKIQPAKLEDSAVYLCASSLGQLEKLFFGSGTQLSVL.

The count of this clone is one. The DNA of the CDR3 is TGTGCCAGCAGCGTAGCTGGGCTAGCGGGAGGAGAGACCCAGTACTTC. As protein: CASSVAGLAGGETQYF. The chain uses TRBV9 and TRBJ2-5, with TRBD2 matching over 11 bases. The CDR3 length is 16 residues. The germline V gene has CDR1 SGDLS and CDR2 YYNGEE. V lost 0 bases and J lost 4; bases outside the gene matches: 5.

The rearrangement uses TRBV18 and TRBJ2-1, with TRBD2 identical over 8 bases. The CDR3 covers 15 residues. V gave up 4 bases and J gave up 5 bases; unmatched junction bases: 7. Per the germline V gene, CDR1 is KGHSH and CDR2 is LQKENI. DNA of the CDR3: TGTGCCAGCTCACTTATTGGACTAGCCGACAATGAGCAGTTCTTC. It yields the protein CASSLIGLADNEQFF.

This chain links TRBV30 with TRBJ1-1; D remains ambiguous. V shed 5 bases and J shed 0 bases, with 4 bases lying between them. Per the germline V gene, CDR1 is GTSNPN and CDR2 is SVGIG (reference sequence). The CDR3 is 11 residues long. CDR3 loop: CAWAMNTEAFF. CDR3 coding DNA: TGTGCCTGGGCAATGAACACTGAAGCTTTCTTT.

The rearrangement uses TRBV6-5 and TRBJ2-3; weak D call: TRBD2 (5 bases). Germline V CDR1 and CDR2: MNHEY, SVGAGI. CDR3 length equals 15 residues. Deletions cut 5 bases from V and 3 bases from J, with 15 bases between. The chain's CDR3 is CASSRLYPITDTQYF. The CDR3 DNA follows: TGTGCCAGCAGTAGACTATACCCAATAACAGATACGCAGTATTTT.

This clone has more than one count but fewer than ten. V and J are TRBV10-3 and TRBJ1-6, with D hard to call. The germline CDR1 and CDR2 sequences are ENHRY and SYGVKD. CDR3 length: 15 residues. V was cut by 2 bases and J by 7 bases, with 12 bases left in between. The CDR3 sequence is CAISEGEGLNSPLHF. As DNA, the CDR3 is TGTGCCATCAGTGAGGGAGAGGGCCTCAATTCACCCCTCCACTTT.

The rearrangement links TRBV7-2 to TRBJ1-3; no clear D. V lost 2 bases and J 0 bases, leaving 8 bases between the germline ends. The CDR3 is made up of 15 amino acids. Germline V gives CDR1 SGHTA, CDR2 FQGNSA. In DNA, the CDR3 is TGTGCCAGCAGCTTATTTCCGGGCTCTGGAAACACCATATATTTT. This encodes CASSLFPGSGNTIYF. The complete variable domain, with remaining parts taken from reference TRBV7-2 and TRBJ1-3, reads GAGVSQSPSNKVTEKGKDVELRCDPISGHTALYWYRQSLGQGLEFLIYFQGNSAPDKSGLPSDRFSAERTGGSVSTLTIQRTQQEDSAVYLCASSLFPGSGNTIYFGEGSWLTVV.

V is TRBV11-2 and J is TRBJ1-3, with D tentatively TRBD1 (5 bases). The CDR3 contains 15 residues. The V end was cut by 5 bases, the J end by 4 bases, with 15 bases between. Germline CDR1 is SGHAT and CDR2 is FQNNGV. CDR3 residues: CASSPAGGRGNTIYF. The CDR3 DNA follows: TGTGCCAGCAGCCCGGCTGGGGGGAGGGGAAACACCATATATTTT. Based on the CDR3 plus reference TRBV11-2 and TRBJ1-3, the full variable domain is EAGVAQSPRYKIIEKRQSVAFWCNPISGHATLYWYQQILGQGPKLLIQFQNNGVVDDSQLPKDRFSAERLKGVDSTLKIQPAKLEDSAVYLCASSPAGGRGNTIYFGEGSWLTVV.

This clone was detected only once. The CDR3: CASSPEGQGGGGYTF. The CDR3 bases are TGTGCCAGCAGCCCCGAGGGGCAGGGAGGCGGTGGCTACACCTTC. V is TRBV6-2 or TRBV6-3 and J is TRBJ1-2; D is perhaps TRBD1 (5 bases). There are 15 residues in the CDR3. The germline CDR1 and CDR2 sequences are MNHEY and SVGEGT. V was shortened by 6 bases and J by 7 bases, with 21 bases between the two germline ends.